This TCR beta chain is drawn from a study of cytomegalovirus exposure and HLA in healthy donors. Study-level background: There were around 100 million unique TCR beta sequences, drawn from about 179 million T cells, in an earlier analysis.

The PCR contained 60 Vbeta and 13 Jbeta primers. Clones were read by immunoSEQ multiplex PCR, and TCRdb kept only the in-frame ones, dropping some. This sample has some 96,000 clones, with over 60% found just once. Notes on the study in general: Listed as cytomegalovirus-associated were over 150 TCR beta chains. A classifier reportedly called cytomegalovirus status with high sensitivity and specificity.

Points on this clone: The target antigen is unknown.

Sample: PBMCs. This sequence was found in a female donor in good health and CMV-seronegative.

The CDR3 coding sequence is TGTGCCAGCAGCTTATACTGGACCGGGGAGCTGTTTTTT. Translating it yields CASSLYWTGELFF. This chain joins TRBV11-2 and TRBJ2-2; D remains ambiguous. The V end was cut by 2 bases, the J end by 5 bases, with 6 bases between. Per the germline V gene, CDR1 is SGHAT and CDR2 is FQNNGV. CDR3 length: 13 residues.